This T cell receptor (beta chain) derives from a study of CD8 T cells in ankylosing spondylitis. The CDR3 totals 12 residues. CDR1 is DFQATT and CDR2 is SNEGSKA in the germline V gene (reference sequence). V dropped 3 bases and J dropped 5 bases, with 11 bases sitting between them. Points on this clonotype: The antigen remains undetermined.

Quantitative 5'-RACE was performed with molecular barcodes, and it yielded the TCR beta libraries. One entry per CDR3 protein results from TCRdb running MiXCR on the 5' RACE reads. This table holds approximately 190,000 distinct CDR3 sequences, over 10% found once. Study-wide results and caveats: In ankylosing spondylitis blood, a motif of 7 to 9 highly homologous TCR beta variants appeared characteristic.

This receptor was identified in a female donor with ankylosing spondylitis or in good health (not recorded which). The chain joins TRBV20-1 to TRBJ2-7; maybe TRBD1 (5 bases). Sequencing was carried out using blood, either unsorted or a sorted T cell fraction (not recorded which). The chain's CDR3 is CSASSGLDEQYF. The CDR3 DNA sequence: TGCAGTGCTAGTTCAGGGTTGGACGAGCAGTACTTC.